This TCR beta chain was recovered during a study of T cells in Graves' hyperthyroidism and ophthalmopathy. The germline V and J ends were trimmed by 0 bases and 4 bases, with 16 bases remaining between them. Germline V CDR1 and CDR2: LGHDT, YNNKEL (reference sequence). The CDR3 runs to 18 residues. Points on this clonotype: What it binds is not known.

There were TCR beta CDR3 regions amplified from RNA transcripts. Carried out on the TCR CDR3, a first-round RT-PCR used the HTBI primer set. Using its own MiXCR run on the multiplex PCR reads, TCRdb lists one record per CDR3 protein. Here the sample spans roughly 290,000 distinct CDR3 sequences, approximately 14% being singletons. Notes on the study in general: For ophthalmopathy, model prediction preceded onset by a median 6.5 months.

The source of this sequence is a woman between 40 and 55 years old with Graves' hyperthyroidism. The sample consisted of blood. The chain couples TRBV3-1 to TRBJ1-6; D may be TRBD1 (5 bases). In DNA, the CDR3 is TGTGCCAGCAGCCAAGACAGGGACGGACTCAGGTATAATTCACCCCTCCACTTT. This codes for CASSQDRDGLRYNSPLHF.